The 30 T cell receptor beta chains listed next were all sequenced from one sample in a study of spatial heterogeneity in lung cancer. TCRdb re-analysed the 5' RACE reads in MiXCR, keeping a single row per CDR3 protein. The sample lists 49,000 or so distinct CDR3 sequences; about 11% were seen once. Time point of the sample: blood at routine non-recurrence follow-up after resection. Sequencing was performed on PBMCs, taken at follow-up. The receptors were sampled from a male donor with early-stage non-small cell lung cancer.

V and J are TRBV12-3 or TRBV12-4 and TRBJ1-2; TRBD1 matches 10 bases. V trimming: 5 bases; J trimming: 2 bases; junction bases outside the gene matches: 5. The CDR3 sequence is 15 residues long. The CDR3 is CASSPGTGENYGYTF. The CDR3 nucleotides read TGTGCCAGCAGTCCCGGGACAGGGGAAAACTATGGCTACACCTTC.

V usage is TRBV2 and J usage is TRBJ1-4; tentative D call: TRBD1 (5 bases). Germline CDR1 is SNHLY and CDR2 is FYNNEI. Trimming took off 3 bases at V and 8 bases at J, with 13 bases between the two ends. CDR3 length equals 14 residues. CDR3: CASSEYGTAEKLFF. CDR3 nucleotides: TGTGCCAGCAGTGAGTACGGGACCGCGGAAAAACTGTTTTTT.

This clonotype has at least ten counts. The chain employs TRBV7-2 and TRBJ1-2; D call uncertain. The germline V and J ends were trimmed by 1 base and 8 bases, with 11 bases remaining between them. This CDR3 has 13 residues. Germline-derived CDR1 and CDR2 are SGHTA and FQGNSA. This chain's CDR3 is CASSLDRGDGYTF. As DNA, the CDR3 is TGTGCCAGCAGCTTAGACAGAGGAGACGGCTACACCTTC.

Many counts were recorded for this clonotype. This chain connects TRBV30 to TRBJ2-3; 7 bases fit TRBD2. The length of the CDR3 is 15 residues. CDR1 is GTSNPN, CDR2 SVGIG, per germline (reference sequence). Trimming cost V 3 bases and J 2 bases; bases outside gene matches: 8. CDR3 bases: TGTGCCTGGAGGTTGGCTAGCGGCAACACAGATACGCAGTATTTT. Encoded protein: CAWRLASGNTDTQYF.

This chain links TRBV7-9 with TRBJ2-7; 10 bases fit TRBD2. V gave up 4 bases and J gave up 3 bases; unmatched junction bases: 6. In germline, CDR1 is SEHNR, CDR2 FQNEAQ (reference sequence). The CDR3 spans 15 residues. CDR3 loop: CASSSASGSGYEQYF. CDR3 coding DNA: TGTGCCAGCAGCTCCGCTAGCGGGAGCGGCTACGAGCAGTACTTC.

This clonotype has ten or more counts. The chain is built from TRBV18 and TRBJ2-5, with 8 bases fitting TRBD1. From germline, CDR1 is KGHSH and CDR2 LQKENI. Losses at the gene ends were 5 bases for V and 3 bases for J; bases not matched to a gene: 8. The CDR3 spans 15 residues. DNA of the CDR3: TGTGCCAGCTCATCGGGACAGGCCTTTGAAGAGACCCAGTACTTC. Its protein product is CASSSGQAFEETQYF.

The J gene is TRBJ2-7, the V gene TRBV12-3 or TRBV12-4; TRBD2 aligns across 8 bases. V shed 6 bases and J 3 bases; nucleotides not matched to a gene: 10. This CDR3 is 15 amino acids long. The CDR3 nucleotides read TGTGCCAGCAGCCCCTCCCTGGCGGGAGGCTACGAGCAGTACTTC. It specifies CASSPSLAGGYEQYF.

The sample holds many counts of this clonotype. CDR3 amino acids: CATTSGAGERAEAFF. The CDR3 bases are TGTGCCACCACCTCTGGAGCAGGGGAAAGGGCTGAAGCTTTCTTT. The chain couples TRBV12-3 or TRBV12-4 to TRBJ1-1, with a possible D match to TRBD1 (6 bases). V dropped 10 bases and J dropped 6 bases, with 24 bases sitting between them. The CDR3 is 15 amino acids.

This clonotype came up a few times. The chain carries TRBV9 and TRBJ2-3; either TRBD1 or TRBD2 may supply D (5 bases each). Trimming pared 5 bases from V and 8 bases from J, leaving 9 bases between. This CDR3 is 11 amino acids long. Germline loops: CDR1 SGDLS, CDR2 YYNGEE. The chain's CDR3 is CASSSGTTQYF. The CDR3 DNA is TGTGCCAGCAGTTCGGGGACTACGCAGTATTTT.

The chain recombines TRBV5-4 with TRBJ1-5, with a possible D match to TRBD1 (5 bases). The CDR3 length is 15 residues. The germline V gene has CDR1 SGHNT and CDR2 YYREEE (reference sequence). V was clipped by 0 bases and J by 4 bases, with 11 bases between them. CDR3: CASSLGGSANQPQHF. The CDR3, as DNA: TGTGCCAGCAGCTTGGGGGGCAGCGCAAATCAGCCCCAGCATTTT. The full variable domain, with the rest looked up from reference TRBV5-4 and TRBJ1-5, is ETGVTQSPTHLIKTRGQQVTLRCSSQSGHNTVSWYQQALGQGPQFIFQYYREEENGRGNFPPRFSGLQFPNYSSELNVNALELDDSALYLCASSLGGSANQPQHFGDGTRLSIL.

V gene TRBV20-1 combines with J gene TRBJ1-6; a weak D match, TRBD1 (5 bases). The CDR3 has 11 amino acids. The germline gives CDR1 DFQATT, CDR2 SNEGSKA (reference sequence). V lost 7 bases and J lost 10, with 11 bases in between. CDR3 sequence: CSGGSRSPLHF. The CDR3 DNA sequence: TGCAGTGGGGGGTCTCGGTCACCCCTCCACTTT.

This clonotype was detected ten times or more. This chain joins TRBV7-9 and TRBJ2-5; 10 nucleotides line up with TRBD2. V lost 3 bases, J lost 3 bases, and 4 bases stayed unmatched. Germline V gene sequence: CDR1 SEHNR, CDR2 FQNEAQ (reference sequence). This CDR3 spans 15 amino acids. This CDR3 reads CASSFGLAVEETQYF. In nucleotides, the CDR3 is TGTGCCAGCAGCTTTGGACTAGCGGTTGAAGAGACCCAGTACTTC.

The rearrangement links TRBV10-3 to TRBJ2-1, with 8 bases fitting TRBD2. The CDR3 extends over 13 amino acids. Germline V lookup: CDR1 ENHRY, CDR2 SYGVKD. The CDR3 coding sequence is TGTGCAAGCGGGGGTACCGATTACAATGAGCAGTTCTTC. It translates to CASGGTDYNEQFF.

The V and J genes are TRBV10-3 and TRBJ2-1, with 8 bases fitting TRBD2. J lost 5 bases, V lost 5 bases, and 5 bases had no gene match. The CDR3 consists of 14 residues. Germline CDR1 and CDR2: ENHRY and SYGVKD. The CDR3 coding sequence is TGTGCCATCAGTACCGGGACTAGGGACAATGAGCAGTTCTTC. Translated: CAISTGTRDNEQFF.

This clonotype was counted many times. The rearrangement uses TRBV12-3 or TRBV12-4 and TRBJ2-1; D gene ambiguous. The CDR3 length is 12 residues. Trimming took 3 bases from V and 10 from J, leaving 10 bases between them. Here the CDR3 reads CASSFVENEQFF. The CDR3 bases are TGTGCCAGCAGTTTTGTGGAGAACGAGCAGTTCTTC.

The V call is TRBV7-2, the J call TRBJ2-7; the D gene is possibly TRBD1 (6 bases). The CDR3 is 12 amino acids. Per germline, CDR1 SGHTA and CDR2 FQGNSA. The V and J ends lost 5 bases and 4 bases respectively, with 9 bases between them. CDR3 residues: CASSPTGYEQYF. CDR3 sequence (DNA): TGTGCCAGCAGCCCAACAGGGTACGAGCAGTACTTC. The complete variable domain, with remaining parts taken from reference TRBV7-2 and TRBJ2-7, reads GAGVSQSPSNKVTEKGKDVELRCDPISGHTALYWYRQSLGQGLEFLIYFQGNSAPDKSGLPSDRFSAERTGGSVSTLTIQRTQQEDSAVYLCASSPTGYEQYFGPGTRLTVT.

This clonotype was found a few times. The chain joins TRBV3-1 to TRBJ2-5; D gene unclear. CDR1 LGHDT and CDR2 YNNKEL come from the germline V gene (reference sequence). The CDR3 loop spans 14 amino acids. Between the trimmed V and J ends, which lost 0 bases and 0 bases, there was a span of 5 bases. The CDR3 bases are TGTGCCAGCAGCCAAGATCTGGACCAAGAGACCCAGTACTTC. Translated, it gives CASSQDLDQETQYF.

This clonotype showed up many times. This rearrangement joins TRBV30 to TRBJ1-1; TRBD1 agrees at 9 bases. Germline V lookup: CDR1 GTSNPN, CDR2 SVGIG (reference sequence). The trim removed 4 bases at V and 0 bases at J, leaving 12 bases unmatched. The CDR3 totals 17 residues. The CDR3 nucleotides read TGTGCCTGGAAAAACAGGGGGCGGTCCTTACTGAACACTGAAGCTTTCTTT. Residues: CAWKNRGRSLLNTEAFF.

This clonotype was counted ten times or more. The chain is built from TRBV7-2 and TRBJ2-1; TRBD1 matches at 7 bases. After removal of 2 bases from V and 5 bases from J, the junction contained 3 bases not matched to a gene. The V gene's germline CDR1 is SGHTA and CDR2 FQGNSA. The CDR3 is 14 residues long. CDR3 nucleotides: TGTGCCAGCAGCTTACACAGGGGAAACAATGAGCAGTTCTTC. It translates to CASSLHRGNNEQFF.

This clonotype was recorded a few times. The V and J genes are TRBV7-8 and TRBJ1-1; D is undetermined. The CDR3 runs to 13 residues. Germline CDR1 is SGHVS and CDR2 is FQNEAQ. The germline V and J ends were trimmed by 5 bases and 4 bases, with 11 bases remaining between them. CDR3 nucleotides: TGTGCCAGCAGCCTAGGGTTCTCCACTGAAGCTTTCTTT. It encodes CASSLGFSTEAFF.

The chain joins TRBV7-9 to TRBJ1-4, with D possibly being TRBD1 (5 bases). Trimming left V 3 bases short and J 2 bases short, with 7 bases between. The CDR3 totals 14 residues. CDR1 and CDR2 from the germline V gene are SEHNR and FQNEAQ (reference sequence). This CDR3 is CASSFQGTNEKLFF. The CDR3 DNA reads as TGTGCCAGCAGCTTTCAGGGCACTAATGAAAAACTGTTTTTT.

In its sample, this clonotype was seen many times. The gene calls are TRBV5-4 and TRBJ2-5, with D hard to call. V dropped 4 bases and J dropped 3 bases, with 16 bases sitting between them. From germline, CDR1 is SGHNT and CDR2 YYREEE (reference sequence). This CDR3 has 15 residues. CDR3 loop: CASSPEPLSKETQYF. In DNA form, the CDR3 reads TGTGCCAGCAGCCCGGAACCCTTATCAAAAGAGACCCAGTACTTC.

CDR3 nucleotide sequence: TGTGCCAGCGGCGCCGGACAGGCCTTAGCCTACGAGCAGTACTTC. Its protein product is CASGAGQALAYEQYF. V and J are TRBV9 and TRBJ2-7; 7 nucleotides line up with TRBD1. V lost 7 bases to trimming and J lost 2 bases; unmatched junction nucleotides: 12. The germline V gene has CDR1 SGDLS and CDR2 YYNGEE. This CDR3 contains 15 residues.

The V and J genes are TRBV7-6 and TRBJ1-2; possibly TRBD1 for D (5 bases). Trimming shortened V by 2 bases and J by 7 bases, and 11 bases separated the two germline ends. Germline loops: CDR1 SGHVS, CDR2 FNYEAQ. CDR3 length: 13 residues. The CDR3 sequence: CASSLQGSRGYTF. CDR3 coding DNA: TGTGCCAGCAGCTTACAGGGCTCCCGTGGCTACACCTTC.

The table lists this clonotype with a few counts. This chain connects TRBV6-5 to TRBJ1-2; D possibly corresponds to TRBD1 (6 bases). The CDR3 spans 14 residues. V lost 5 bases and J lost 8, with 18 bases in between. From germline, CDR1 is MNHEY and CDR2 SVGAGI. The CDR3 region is CASSRGQTLYGYTF. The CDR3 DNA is TGTGCCAGCAGTCGCGGACAGACCTTATACGGCTACACCTTC.

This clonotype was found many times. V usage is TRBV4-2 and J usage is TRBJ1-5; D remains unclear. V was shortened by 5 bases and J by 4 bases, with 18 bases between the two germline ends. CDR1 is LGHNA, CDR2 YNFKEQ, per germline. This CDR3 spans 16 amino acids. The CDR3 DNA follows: TGTGCCAGCAGCTCCCAGGTCAGCGTAGAGAATCAGCCCCAGCATTTT. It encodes CASSSQVSVENQPQHF.

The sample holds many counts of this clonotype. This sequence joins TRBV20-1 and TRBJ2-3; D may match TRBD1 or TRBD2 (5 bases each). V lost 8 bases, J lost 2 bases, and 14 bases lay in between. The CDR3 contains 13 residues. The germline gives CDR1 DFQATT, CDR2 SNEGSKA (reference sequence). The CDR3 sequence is CSWDPTTTDTQYF. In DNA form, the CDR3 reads TGCAGTTGGGACCCGACCACCACAGATACGCAGTATTTT.

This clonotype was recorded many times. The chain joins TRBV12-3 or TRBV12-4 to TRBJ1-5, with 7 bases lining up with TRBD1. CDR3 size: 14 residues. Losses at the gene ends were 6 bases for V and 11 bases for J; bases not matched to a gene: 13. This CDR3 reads CASSDRAGFGTQHF. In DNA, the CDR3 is TGTGCCAGCAGCGACAGGGCAGGGTTCGGGACCCAGCATTTT.

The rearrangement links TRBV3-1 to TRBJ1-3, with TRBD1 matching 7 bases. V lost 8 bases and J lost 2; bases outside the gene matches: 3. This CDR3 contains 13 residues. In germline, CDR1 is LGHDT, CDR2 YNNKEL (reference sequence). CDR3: CASSGTAGNTIYF. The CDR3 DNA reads TGTGCCAGCTCGGGGACAGCTGGAAACACCATATATTTT.

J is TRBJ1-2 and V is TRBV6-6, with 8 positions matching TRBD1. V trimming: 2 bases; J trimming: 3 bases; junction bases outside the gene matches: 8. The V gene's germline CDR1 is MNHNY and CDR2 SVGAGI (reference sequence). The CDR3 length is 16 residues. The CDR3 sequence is CASSYAGGAKDYGYTF. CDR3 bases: TGTGCCAGCAGTTACGCAGGGGGCGCGAAAGACTATGGCTACACCTTC.